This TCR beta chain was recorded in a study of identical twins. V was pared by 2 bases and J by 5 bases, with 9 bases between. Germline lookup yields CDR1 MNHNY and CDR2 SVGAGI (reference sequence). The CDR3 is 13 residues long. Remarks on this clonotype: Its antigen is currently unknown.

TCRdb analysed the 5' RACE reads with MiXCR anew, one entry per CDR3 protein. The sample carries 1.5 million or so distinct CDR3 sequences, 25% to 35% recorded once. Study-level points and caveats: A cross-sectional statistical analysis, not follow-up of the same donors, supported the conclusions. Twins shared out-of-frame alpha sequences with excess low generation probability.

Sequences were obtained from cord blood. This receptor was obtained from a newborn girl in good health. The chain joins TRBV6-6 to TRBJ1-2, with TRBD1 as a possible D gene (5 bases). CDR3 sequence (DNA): TGTGCCAGCAGTTACCCCGGGGGGTATGGCTACACCTTC. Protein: CASSYPGGYGYTF.